A selection of T cell receptor beta chains follows, all from one sample in a study of CD8+ T cells in alopecia areata. Generated by immunoSEQ multiplex PCR, the TCRdb table keeps only in-frame clones and is missing some. The data contain more than 150,000 clones, roughly 50% of them seen just once; the ten biggest clones take up 10% to 15%. This specimen consisted of CD8+ T cells sorted from blood, obtained at week 24, from a patient treated with tofacitinib. The receptors come from a human donor with alopecia areata. CDR3s include the opening cysteine and the closing phenylalanine or tryptophan. The order of the fields is J gene, D gene, clone size, V gene, CDR3 DNA, CDR3 protein. The D gene is left open where the match is weak. Size tells how often a clone was seen (once, few, many) or the class of an expanded clone, and some rows leave it out.

J: TRBJ2-1
D: -
size: -
V: TRBV7-9
DNA: TGTGCCAGCAGCTTCGAGGAGCGAGCAAACAATGAGCAGTTCTTC
CDR3: CASSFEERANNEQFF

J: TRBJ2-1
D: -
size: -
V: TRBV7-3
DNA: TGTGCCAGCAGCTTGGGGAGCTACAATGAGCAGTTCTTC
CDR3: CASSLGSYNEQFF

J: TRBJ1-2
D: TRBD1
size: -
V: TRBV27
DNA: TGTGCCAGCAGCCCCTCCTCCCCCGGGACAGATGGCTACACCTTC
CDR3: CASSPSSPGTDGYTF

J: TRBJ2-1
D: -
size: -
V: TRBV30
DNA: TGTGCCTGGAGTGTAGGGCGGGGGCCCTACAATGAGCAGTTCTTC
CDR3: CAWSVGRGPYNEQFF

J: TRBJ1-2
D: -
size: -
V: TRBV29-1
DNA: TGCAGCGTGGGTGGGCCTAACTATGGCTACACCTTC
CDR3: CSVGGPNYGYTF

J: TRBJ1-2
D: TRBD1
size: -
V: TRBV13
DNA: TGTGCCAGCAGCGAAGACAGGGGCTCTAACTATGGCTACACCTTC
CDR3: CASSEDRGSNYGYTF

J: TRBJ1-1
D: -
size: -
V: TRBV13
DNA: TGTGCCAGCAGCCCGGTGAGTCTGAACACTGAAGCTTTCTTT
CDR3: CASSPVSLNTEAFF

J: TRBJ1-5
D: -
size: -
V: TRBV7-9
DNA: TGTGCCAGCAGCCCCTCCGGGACAAGCAATCAGCCCCAGCATTTT
CDR3: CASSPSGTSNQPQHF

J: TRBJ2-7
D: -
size: -
V: TRBV7-9
DNA: TGTGCCAGCAGCGGAGGGTCGGGGGAGCAGTACTTC
CDR3: CASSGGSGEQYF

J: TRBJ1-2
D: -
size: few
V: TRBV29-1
DNA: TGCAGCGTACCCGACCTTTCAGGGGAAAACTATGGCTACACCTTC
CDR3: CSVPDLSGENYGYTF

J: TRBJ2-2
D: -
size: -
V: TRBV6-5
DNA: TGTGCCAGCAGTGAACTGGACATAACCGGGGAGCTGTTTTTT
CDR3: CASSELDITGELFF

J: TRBJ2-5
D: -
size: few
V: TRBV9
DNA: TGTGCCAGCAGCGACCCAGGAGCCCAAGAGACCCAGTACTTC
CDR3: CASSDPGAQETQYF

J: TRBJ1-5
D: -
size: -
V: TRBV7-2
DNA: TGTGCCAGCAGCTTAGGTGGCTGGGGTCGAGACAATCAGCCCCAGCATTTT
CDR3: CASSLGGWGRDNQPQHF

J: TRBJ2-1
D: -
size: -
V: TRBV7-9
DNA: TGTGCCAGCAGCCCCGGGGGCCCCTACAATGAGCAGTTCTTC
CDR3: CASSPGGPYNEQFF

J: TRBJ2-7
D: TRBD1
size: -
V: TRBV12-5
DNA: TGTGCTAGTGGGCGTACAGGGGTCGAGCAGTACTTC
CDR3: CASGRTGVEQYF

J: TRBJ2-4
D: TRBD2
size: -
V: TRBV2
DNA: TGTGCCAGCCTAAGAGGGAGGGATTGGGCCAAAAACATTCAGTACTTC
CDR3: CASLRGRDWAKNIQYF

J: TRBJ1-1
D: -
size: few
V: TRBV29-1
DNA: TGCAGCGACCGTACAGGGTTTTGGGGAACTGAAGCTTTCTTT
CDR3: CSDRTGFWGTEAFF

J: TRBJ2-5
D: TRBD2
size: -
V: TRBV9
DNA: TGTGCCAGCAGCGCCGGGACTAGCGTTCAAGAGACCCAGTACTTC
CDR3: CASSAGTSVQETQYF

J: TRBJ1-1
D: TRBD1
size: -
V: TRBV6-5
DNA: TGTGCCAGCAGGCGACAGGGGCGCGGGACTGAAGCTTTCTTT
CDR3: CASRRQGRGTEAFF

J: TRBJ1-2
D: -
size: few
V: TRBV7-9
DNA: TGTGCCAGCAGCTTAAGTTTCGGCAGTTCGTATGGCTACACCTTC
CDR3: CASSLSFGSSYGYTF

J: TRBJ2-5
D: -
size: -
V: TRBV2
DNA: TGTGCCAGTTCGACAGGAAAAGAGACCCAGTACTTC
CDR3: CASSTGKETQYF

J: TRBJ1-1
D: -
size: -
V: TRBV29-1
DNA: TGCAGCGCTTTGGGAGGCATTGAAGCTTTCTTT
CDR3: CSALGGIEAFF

J: TRBJ2-3
D: -
size: -
V: TRBV27
DNA: TGTGCCAGCAAATCTTATTCTAGAACGAGCACAGATACGCAGTATTTT
CDR3: CASKSYSRTSTDTQYF

J: TRBJ1-1
D: -
size: -
V: TRBV29-1
DNA: TGCAGCGTTGAAGGATGGGACACTGTCACTGAAGCTTTCTTT
CDR3: CSVEGWDTVTEAFF

J: TRBJ2-3
D: TRBD2
size: -
V: TRBV4-1
DNA: TGCGCCAGCAGCCCCCGACTAGCGGGGAACACAGATACGCAGTATTTT
CDR3: CASSPRLAGNTDTQYF

J: TRBJ2-6
D: -
size: -
V: TRBV2
DNA: TGTGCCAGCAGTGCTGACCACTCTGGGGCCAACGTCCTGACTTTC
CDR3: CASSADHSGANVLTF

J: TRBJ2-1
D: -
size: few
V: TRBV5-1
DNA: TGCGCCAGCAGCGCGGGACAGTACAATGAGCAGTTCTTC
CDR3: CASSAGQYNEQFF

J: TRBJ2-5
D: TRBD1
size: few
V: TRBV6-6
DNA: TGTGCCAGCACCCCCGGGGCAGGGGGCTTTGAGACCCAGTACTTC
CDR3: CASTPGAGGFETQYF